The 18 T cell receptor beta chains listed next were all sequenced from one sample in a study of T cell responses to AZD1222 COVID-19 vaccine. Libraries were prepared by immunoSEQ multiplex PCR; TCRdb keeps only in-frame clonotypes and omits some of them. The sample yields about 85,000 clones, about 92% seen once. Sequenced here: peripheral blood, sampled on day 0 of AZD1222 vaccination. The receptor source for this set is an adult in good health.

The V gene is TRBV15, the J gene TRBJ2-5; no clear D. CDR1 and CDR2 from the germline V gene are LNHNV and YYDKDF (reference sequence). The length of the CDR3 is 15 residues. Trimming pared 0 bases from V and 2 bases from J, leaving 10 bases between. This chain's CDR3 is CATSRDRAIQETQYF. CDR3 in DNA: TGTGCCACCAGCAGAGATCGGGCTATTCAAGAGACCCAGTACTTC.

The V call is TRBV7-2, the J call TRBJ1-6, with TRBD1 identical over 9 bases. This CDR3 comprises 15 residues. V lost 3 bases and J lost 7; bases outside the gene matches: 4. Germline values: CDR1 SGHTA, CDR2 FQGNSA. CDR3 sequence reads: CASSLRQGGNSPLHF. The CDR3 coding sequence is TGTGCCAGCAGCTTGAGACAGGGGGGAAATTCACCCCTCCACTTT.

The rearrangement links TRBV19 to TRBJ1-2; perhaps TRBD1 as D (5 bases). Germline-derived CDR1 and CDR2 are LNHDA and SQIVND (reference sequence). This CDR3 has 16 amino acids. Trimming took 5 bases from V and 2 from J, leaving 18 bases between them. CDR3 DNA sequence: TGTGCCAGTAGTCTTTCCTGGGGGGTGGCCAACTATGGCTACACCTTC. Its translation: CASSLSWGVANYGYTF.

This clone was detected a few times. The rearrangement links TRBV4-3 to TRBJ1-2; 8 bases fit TRBD1. The junction had 8 bases not matched to a gene; V was cut back by 0 bases and J by 8 bases. Germline loops: CDR1 LGHNA, CDR2 YSLEER. This CDR3 region has 15 residues. The CDR3 sequence is CASSQEPQGAWGYTF. DNA of the CDR3: TGCGCCAGCAGCCAAGAACCCCAGGGGGCCTGGGGCTACACCTTC.

This clone was seen only once. The chain recombines TRBV11-2 with TRBJ1-3, with unresolved D. Trimming pared 0 bases from V and 0 bases from J, leaving 12 bases between. This CDR3 contains 17 residues. The V gene's germline CDR1 is SGHAT and CDR2 FQNNGV. The CDR3: CASSLDLSAFSGNTIYF. CDR3 nucleotide sequence: TGTGCCAGCAGCTTAGATCTGTCAGCCTTCTCTGGAAACACCATATATTTT. Filled out from reference TRBV11-2 and TRBJ1-3, the complete variable domain reads EAGVAQSPRYKIIEKRQSVAFWCNPISGHATLYWYQQILGQGPKLLIQFQNNGVVDDSQLPKDRFSAERLKGVDSTLKIQPAKLEDSAVYLCASSLDLSAFSGNTIYFGEGSWLTVV.

This chain uses TRBV5-5 with TRBJ2-2, with D possibly matching TRBD2 (6 bases). V dropped 0 bases and J dropped 4 bases, with 10 bases sitting between them. Germline V CDR1 and CDR2: SGHKS, YYEKEE (reference sequence). The CDR3 is 15 residues long. CDR3 bases: TGTGCCAGCAGCTTGGTCGCGGGGCCCACCGGGGAGCTGTTTTTT. Protein: CASSLVAGPTGELFF.

The rearrangement uses TRBV5-1 and TRBJ2-3, with D unclear. Trimming stripped 1 base from V and 2 bases from J, with 8 bases between. The CDR3 is made up of 14 amino acids. The germline gives CDR1 SGHRS, CDR2 YFSETQ. CDR3 residues: CASSLRTYTDTQYF. In nucleotides, the CDR3 is TGCGCCAGCAGCTTGAGGACCTACACAGATACGCAGTATTTT.

The chain is built from TRBV10-2 and TRBJ2-5, with D perhaps TRBD2 (6 bases). The germline V gene encodes CDR1 WSHSY and CDR2 SAAADI. The CDR3 has 13 residues. Trimming cost V 2 bases and J 5 bases, with 9 bases left between them. In DNA form, the CDR3 reads TGCGCCAGCAGTGAGGGGAGGTCGGAGACCCAGTACTTC. Amino acid sequence: CASSEGRSETQYF.

The genes are TRBV12-5 and TRBJ1-6; TRBD1 is a possible D gene (6 bases). The V and J ends lost 8 bases and 7 bases respectively, with 12 bases between them. This CDR3 is built from 13 residues. In germline, CDR1 is LGHNT, CDR2 FRNRAP. The CDR3, as DNA: TGTGCTAGTTCCAGGACAGCCAATTCACCCCTCCACTTT. It translates to CASSRTANSPLHF.

The gene calls are TRBV19 and TRBJ2-1; possibly TRBD2 for D (5 bases). The CDR3 extends over 15 amino acids. The V gene lost 4 bases and the J gene lost 6 bases, with 16 bases spanning the gap. Germline values: CDR1 LNHDA, CDR2 SQIVND (reference sequence). CDR3 sequence reads: CASSSREYTSNEQFF. The CDR3 nucleotides are TGTGCCAGTAGTAGCCGGGAATATACGAGCAATGAGCAGTTCTTC.

This clone was seen a few times. The V gene is TRBV3-1 (or the pseudogene TRBV3-2), the J gene TRBJ1-2, with a weak D call TRBD1 (6 bases). Trimming pared 2 bases from V and 4 bases from J, leaving 11 bases between. This CDR3 is built from 14 residues. Germline lookup yields CDR1 LGHDT and CDR2 YNNKEL (reference sequence). CDR3 sequence (DNA): TGTGCCAGCAGCCAACCAGGGGCGAGCTATGGCTACACCTTC. Translated: CASSQPGASYGYTF.

J is TRBJ2-7 and V is TRBV5-1; weak D call: TRBD1 (6 bases). The V and J ends lost 0 bases and 6 bases respectively, with 16 bases between them. The V gene's germline CDR1 is SGHRS and CDR2 YFSETQ. The CDR3 covers 15 residues. The CDR3, as DNA: TGCGCCAGCAGCTTGGAGGCAGGGGAAGTCTTCGAGCAGTACTTC. Protein sequence: CASSLEAGEVFEQYF.

DNA for the CDR3: TGTGCCAGCAGCTTTGGCGGGGGCTGGGCGGACACTGAAGCTTTCTTT. This gives the protein CASSFGGGWADTEAFF. The chain recombines TRBV11-2 with TRBJ1-1, with D possibly being TRBD1 (6 bases). Germline V gives CDR1 SGHAT, CDR2 FQNNGV. The CDR3 has 16 amino acids. The ends were cut back, 3 bases at V and 3 bases at J, with 17 bases in the middle.

This chain connects TRBV7-2 to TRBJ2-7; perhaps TRBD1 as D (7 bases). The CDR3 sequence is 14 residues long. Germline CDR1 reads SGHTA; CDR2 reads FQGNSA. Trimming pared 6 bases from V and 4 bases from J, leaving 16 bases between. In DNA, the CDR3 is TGTGCCAGCAGACCAGGGGGGACAGTTTACGAGCAGTACTTC. Translation gives CASRPGGTVYEQYF.

The chain combines TRBV29-1 with TRBJ2-1; tentatively, D is TRBD2 (6 bases). Germline-derived CDR1 and CDR2 are SQVTM and ANQGSEA. The CDR3 covers 12 residues. The germline V and J ends were trimmed by 3 bases and 8 bases, with 11 bases remaining between them. CDR3 nucleotides: TGCAGCGTTGAGGGAGGTAGATATGAGCAGTTCTTC. Translating gives CSVEGGRYEQFF.

This chain connects TRBV7-9 to TRBJ2-1; 11 bases agree with TRBD2. V lost 5 bases to trimming and J lost 7 bases; unmatched junction nucleotides: 4. Germline lookup yields CDR1 SEHNR and CDR2 FQNEAQ (reference sequence). The CDR3 contains 14 residues. The CDR3 here is CASSRTSGLNEQFF. The CDR3 DNA reads TGTGCCAGCAGCAGGACTAGCGGGCTGAATGAGCAGTTCTTC.

The V call is TRBV11-2, the J call TRBJ2-7; 7 bases line up with TRBD1. V lost 0 bases to trimming and J lost 9 bases; unmatched junction nucleotides: 8. CDR3 length equals 14 residues. The germline V gene has CDR1 SGHAT and CDR2 FQNNGV. The CDR3 DNA sequence: TGTGCCAGCAGCTTAGACGGGACATCAGGGGGGCAGTACTTC. The encoded protein is CASSLDGTSGGQYF.

CDR3 DNA sequence: TGTGCCAGTAGCCTAGCGGGCGGGGAGCTGTTTTTT. As protein: CASSLAGGELFF. The chain carries TRBV19 and TRBJ2-2; TRBD2 matches 8 bases. Germline loops: CDR1 LNHDA, CDR2 SQIVND (reference sequence). V dropped 6 bases and J dropped 7; count of bases not matched to a gene: 1. The CDR3 consists of 12 residues.